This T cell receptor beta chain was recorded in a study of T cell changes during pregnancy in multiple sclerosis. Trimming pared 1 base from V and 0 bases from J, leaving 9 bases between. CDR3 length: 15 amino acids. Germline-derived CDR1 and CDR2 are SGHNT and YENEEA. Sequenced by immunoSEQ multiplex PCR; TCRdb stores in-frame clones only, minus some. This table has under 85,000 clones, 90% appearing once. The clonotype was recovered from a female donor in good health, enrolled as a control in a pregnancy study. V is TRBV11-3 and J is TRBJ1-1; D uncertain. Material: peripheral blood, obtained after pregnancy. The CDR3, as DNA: TGTGCCAGCAGCTTAGGTACAGCCATGAACACTGAAGCTTTCTTT. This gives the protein CASSLGTAMNTEAFF.